The sequence of this T cell receptor beta chain was determined in a study of cytomegalovirus exposure and HLA in healthy donors. A remark on this clone: The antigen is not known.

Libraries were prepared by immunoSEQ multiplex PCR; TCRdb keeps only in-frame clonotypes and omits some of them. The sample comprises about 160,000 clones, approximately 89% of which are singletons, and 4% to 5% rests with the top ten. The CDR3 sequence is 12 residues long. CDR1 is SGHRS, CDR2 YFSETQ, per germline. Trimming stripped 5 bases from V and 2 bases from J, with 6 bases between. Regarding the study as a whole: Most TCRs appeared rarely, but some public TCRs recurred in many donors.

Sequences were obtained from PBMCs. This TCR came from a man between 18 and 35 years old in good health and CMV-seropositive. The rearrangement links TRBV5-1 to TRBJ2-3; D is ambiguous. The CDR3 loop is CASSYSTDTQYF. The CDR3 bases are TGCGCCAGCAGTTATTCCACAGATACGCAGTATTTT.